Listed below are T cell receptor beta chains from one sample, sequenced in a study of T cells in Graves' hyperthyroidism and ophthalmopathy. A single record per CDR3 protein comes from TCRdb applying MiXCR to the multiplex PCR reads. The data contain over 500,000 distinct CDR3 sequences, approximately 48% of them seen just once; the ten biggest clones take up about two fifths. The sequencing sample was made of peripheral blood or thyroid tissue (not recorded which). Receptors originate from an adult woman with Graves' disease, either hyperthyroidism or ophthalmopathy (not recorded which). CDR3s include the opening cysteine and the closing phenylalanine or tryptophan. A D gene is named only where the DNA matches it firmly. Size values are once, few and many counts, or a class for expanded clones, and some rows have none.

V gene,J gene,CDR3 length,clone size,D gene,CDR3 protein,CDR3 DNA
TRBV2,TRBJ2-2,15,few,NA,CASSQGPANTGELFF,TGTGCCAGCAGTCAGGGACCCGCGAACACCGGGGAGCTGTTTTTT
TRBV3-1,TRBJ2-7,14,few,NA,CASSQESHNYEQYF,TGTGCCAGCAGCCAAGAGTCACATAACTACGAGCAGTACTTC
TRBV5-1,TRBJ1-6,13,many,NA,CASRAANNSPLHF,TGCGCCAGCCGGGCAGCAAATAATTCACCCCTCCACTTT
TRBV7-9,TRBJ2-5,17,NA,NA,CASSPTDRGRIQETQYF,TGTGCCAGCAGCCCAACTGACAGAGGCCGTATCCAAGAGACCCAGTACTTC
TRBV2,TRBJ1-2,13,many,NA,CASGKQISYGYTF,TGTGCCAGCGGGAAACAGATTAGCTATGGCTACACCTTC
TRBV15,TRBJ2-5,14,NA,NA,CATSREDFQETQYF,TGTGCCACCAGCAGAGAGGACTTCCAAGAGACCCAGTACTTC
TRBV12-3/TRBV12-4,TRBJ1-6,14,many,NA,CASTLGGRVSPLHF,TGTGCCAGCACCTTGGGGGGTAGGGTTTCACCCCTCCACTTT
TRBV10-2,TRBJ2-2,12,NA,NA,CASSESHGELFF,TGCGCCAGCAGTGAGTCGCACGGGGAGCTGTTTTTT
TRBV20-1,TRBJ2-7,15,NA,NA,CSAGGGGRSSYEQYF,TGCAGTGCTGGGGGAGGGGGGAGAAGCTCCTACGAGCAGTACTTC
TRBV7-9,TRBJ1-6,16,NA,TRBD1,CASSTPTGAGDSPLHF,TGTGCCAGCAGCACCCCGACAGGGGCCGGGGATTCACCCCTCCACTTT
TRBV20-1,TRBJ1-5,12,NA,NA,CSAGRSNQPQHF,TGCAGTGCCGGGAGGAGCAATCAGCCCCAGCATTTT
TRBV7-9,TRBJ2-6,18,few,TRBD1,CASSHRDREISGANVLTF,TGTGCCAGCAGCCACCGGGACAGGGAAATCTCTGGGGCCAACGTCCTGACTTTC
TRBV7-2,TRBJ1-5,13,NA,TRBD1,CASGRGRSQPQHF,TGTGCCAGCGGTAGGGGGCGCAGTCAGCCCCAGCATTTT
TRBV29-1,TRBJ1-2,12,NA,NA,CSVAPDANGYTF,TGCAGCGTCGCCCCCGATGCGAATGGCTACACCTTC
TRBV19,TRBJ1-1,12,few,NA,CASTPGHGEAFF,TGTGCCAGTACCCCTGGACATGGTGAAGCTTTCTTT
TRBV7-9,TRBJ1-1,14,many,NA,CASSLGTSNTEAFF,TGTGCCAGCAGCCTCGGGACTTCGAACACTGAAGCTTTCTTT
TRBV20-1,TRBJ2-6,12,NA,NA,CSAGHLANVLTF,TGCAGTGCTGGACATTTAGCCAACGTCCTGACTTTC
TRBV2,TRBJ1-1,13,many,NA,CASSEGPGTEAFF,TGTGCCAGCAGTGAGGGGCCGGGCACTGAAGCTTTCTTT
TRBV10-3,TRBJ2-5,17,NA,TRBD1,CAISLATGGENTETQYF,TGTGCCATCTCGCTTGCGACAGGGGGAGAGAACACTGAGACCCAGTACTTC
TRBV20-1,TRBJ1-1,12,few,NA,CSARDGDTEAFF,TGCAGTGCTAGAGATGGAGACACTGAAGCTTTCTTT
TRBV7-2,TRBJ2-2,15,many,NA,CASSIWGQNTGELFF,TGTGCCAGCAGCATCTGGGGCCAAAACACCGGGGAGCTGTTTTTT
TRBV5-1,TRBJ1-4,14,NA,NA,CASRVGKGGEKLFF,TGCGCCAGCAGGGTGGGTAAGGGCGGTGAAAAACTGTTTTTT
TRBV6-5,TRBJ2-5,14,NA,NA,CASSYVESQETQYF,TGTGCCAGCAGTTACGTGGAGTCCCAAGAGACCCAGTACTTC
TRBV12-3/TRBV12-4,TRBJ1-2,13,many,NA,CASSFGTDYGYTF,TGTGCCAGCAGTTTTGGGACGGACTATGGCTACACCTTC
TRBV10-3,TRBJ1-3,16,many,NA,CAISESIGSSGNTIYF,TGTGCCATCAGTGAGTCGATAGGGAGCTCTGGAAACACCATATATTTT
TRBV9,TRBJ1-5,14,NA,NA,CASSVEGSNQPQHF,TGTGCCAGCAGCGTGGAAGGGAGCAATCAGCCCCAGCATTTT
TRBV7-2,TRBJ2-2,18,NA,TRBD2,CASSLRPLASGNTGELFF,TGTGCCAGCAGCTTACGCCCCCTGGCTAGCGGAAACACCGGGGAGCTGTTTTTT